This T cell receptor beta chain came from a study of T cells in Graves' hyperthyroidism and ophthalmopathy. This clonotype has at least ten counts. Amplification targeted TCR beta CDR3 regions from RNA transcripts. An initial round of RT-PCR targeting the TCR CDR3 relied on the HTBI primer set. TCRdb ran MiXCR on the multiplex PCR reads and lists one entry per CDR3 protein. The sample yields approximately 490,000 distinct CDR3 sequences, approximately 23% seen once. The J segment lost 7 bases and the V segment lost 0 bases, leaving 5 bases of the junction unmatched. Per the germline V gene, CDR1 is MNHEY and CDR2 is SMNVEV (reference sequence). The CDR3 totals 14 residues.

V is TRBV27 and J is TRBJ1-1, with 7 nucleotides matching TRBD1. Sequencing input: blood. The source is a woman between 70 and 85 years old with Graves' ophthalmopathy. The CDR3 region is CASSLSTGIFEAFF. The CDR3 region has the DNA TGTGCCAGCAGTTTATCGACAGGGATTTTTGAAGCTTTCTTT.